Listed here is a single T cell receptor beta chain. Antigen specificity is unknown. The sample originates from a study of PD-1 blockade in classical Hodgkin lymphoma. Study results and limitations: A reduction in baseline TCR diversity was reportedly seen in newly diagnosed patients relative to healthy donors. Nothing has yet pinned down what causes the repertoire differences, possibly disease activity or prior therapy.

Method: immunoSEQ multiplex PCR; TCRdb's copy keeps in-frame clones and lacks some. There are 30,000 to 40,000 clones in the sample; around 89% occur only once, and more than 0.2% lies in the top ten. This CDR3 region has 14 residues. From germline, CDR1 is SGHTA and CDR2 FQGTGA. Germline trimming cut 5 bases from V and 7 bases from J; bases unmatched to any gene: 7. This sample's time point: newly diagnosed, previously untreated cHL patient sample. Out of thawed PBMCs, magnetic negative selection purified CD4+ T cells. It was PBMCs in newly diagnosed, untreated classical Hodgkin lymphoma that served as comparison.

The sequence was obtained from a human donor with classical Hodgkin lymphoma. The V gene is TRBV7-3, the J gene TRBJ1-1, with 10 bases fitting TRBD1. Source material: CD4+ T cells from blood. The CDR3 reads CASSLTRTGGEAFF. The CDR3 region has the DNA TGTGCCAGCAGCCTCACCCGGACAGGGGGTGAAGCTTTCTTT.